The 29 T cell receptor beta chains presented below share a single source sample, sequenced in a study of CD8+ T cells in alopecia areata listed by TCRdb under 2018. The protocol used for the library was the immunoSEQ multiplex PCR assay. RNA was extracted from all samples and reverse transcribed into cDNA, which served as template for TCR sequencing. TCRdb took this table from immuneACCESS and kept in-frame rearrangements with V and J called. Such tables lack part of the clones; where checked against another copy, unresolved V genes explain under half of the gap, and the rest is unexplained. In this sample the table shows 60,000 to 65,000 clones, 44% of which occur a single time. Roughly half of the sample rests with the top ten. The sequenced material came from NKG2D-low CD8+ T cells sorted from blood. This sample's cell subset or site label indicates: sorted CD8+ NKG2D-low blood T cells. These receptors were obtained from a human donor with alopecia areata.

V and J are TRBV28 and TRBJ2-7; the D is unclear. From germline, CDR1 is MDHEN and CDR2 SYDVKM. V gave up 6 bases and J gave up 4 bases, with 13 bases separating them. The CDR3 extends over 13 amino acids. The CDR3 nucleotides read TGTGCCAGCAGGAAGTTGGCGGCTTACGAGCAGTACTTC. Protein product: CASRKLAAYEQYF. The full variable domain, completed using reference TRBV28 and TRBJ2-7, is DVKVTQSSRYLVKRTGEKVFLECVQDMDHENMFWYRQDPGLGLRLIYFSYDVKMKEKGDIPEGYSVSREKKERFSLILESASTNQTSMYLCASRKLAAYEQYFGPGTRLTVT.

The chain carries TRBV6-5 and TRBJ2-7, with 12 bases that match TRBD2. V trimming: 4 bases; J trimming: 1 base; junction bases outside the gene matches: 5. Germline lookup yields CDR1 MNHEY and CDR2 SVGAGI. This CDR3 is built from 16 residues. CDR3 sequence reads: CASSFTTSGGSYEQYF. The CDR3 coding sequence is TGTGCCAGCAGTTTTACGACTAGCGGGGGATCCTACGAGCAGTACTTC.

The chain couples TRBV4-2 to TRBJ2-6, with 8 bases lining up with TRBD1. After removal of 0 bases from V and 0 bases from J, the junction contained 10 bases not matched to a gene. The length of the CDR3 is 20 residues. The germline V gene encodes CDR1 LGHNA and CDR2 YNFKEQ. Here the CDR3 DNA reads TGTGCCAGCAGCCAAGATATAGGGACAGGTTCCTTCTCTGGGGCCAACGTCCTGACTTTC. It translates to CASSQDIGTGSFSGANVLTF.

The CDR3 region is CASSSRQGVEYEQYF. As DNA, the CDR3 is TGTGCCAGCAGTTCCCGACAGGGAGTCGAGTACGAGCAGTACTTC. The chain has TRBV27 and TRBJ2-7; 7 nucleotides line up with TRBD1. This CDR3 contains 15 residues. The V gene end was trimmed by 4 bases and the J gene end by 4 bases; junction bases not matched to a gene: 10. Germline CDR1 and CDR2: MNHEY and SMNVEV (reference sequence).

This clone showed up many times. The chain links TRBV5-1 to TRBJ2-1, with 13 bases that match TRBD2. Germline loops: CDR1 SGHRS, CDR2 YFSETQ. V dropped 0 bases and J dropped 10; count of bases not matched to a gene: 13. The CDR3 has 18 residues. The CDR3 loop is CASSLGLTSGRAVDEQFF. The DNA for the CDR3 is TGCGCCAGCAGCTTGGGACTCACTAGCGGGAGGGCCGTGGACGAGCAGTTCTTC.

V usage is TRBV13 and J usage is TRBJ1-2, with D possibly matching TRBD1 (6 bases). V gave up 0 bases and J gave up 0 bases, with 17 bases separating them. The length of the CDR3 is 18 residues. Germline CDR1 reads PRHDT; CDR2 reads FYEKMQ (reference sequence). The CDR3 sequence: CASSLGHGGLKTNYGYTF. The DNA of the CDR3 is TGTGCCAGCAGCTTAGGCCATGGGGGGCTAAAAACTAACTATGGCTACACCTTC.

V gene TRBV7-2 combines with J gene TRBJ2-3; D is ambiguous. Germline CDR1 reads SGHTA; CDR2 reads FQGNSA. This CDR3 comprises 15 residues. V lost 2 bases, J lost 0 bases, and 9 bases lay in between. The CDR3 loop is CASSLFDGSTDTQYF. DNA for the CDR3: TGTGCCAGCAGCTTATTCGACGGAAGCACAGATACGCAGTATTTT.

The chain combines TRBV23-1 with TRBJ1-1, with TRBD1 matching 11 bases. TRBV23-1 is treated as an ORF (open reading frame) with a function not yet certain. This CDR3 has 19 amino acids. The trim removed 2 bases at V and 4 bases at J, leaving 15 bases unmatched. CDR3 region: CASSQPADRGPITSTEAFF. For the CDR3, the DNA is TGCGCCAGCAGTCAACCCGCGGACAGGGGGCCCATTACGTCCACTGAAGCTTTCTTT.

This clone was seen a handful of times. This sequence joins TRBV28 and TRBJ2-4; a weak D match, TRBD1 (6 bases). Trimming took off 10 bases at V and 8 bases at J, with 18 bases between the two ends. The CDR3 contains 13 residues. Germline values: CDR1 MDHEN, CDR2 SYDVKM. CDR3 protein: CATTDRLSHIQYF. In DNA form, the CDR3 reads TGTGCCACCACCGACAGGCTTAGTCACATTCAGTACTTC.

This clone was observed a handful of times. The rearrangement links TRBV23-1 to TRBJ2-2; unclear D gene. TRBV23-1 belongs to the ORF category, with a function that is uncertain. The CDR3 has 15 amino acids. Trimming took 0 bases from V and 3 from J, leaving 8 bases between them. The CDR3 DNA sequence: TGCGCCAGCAGTCAATCGCCCATATACACCGGGGAGCTGTTTTTT. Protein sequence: CASSQSPIYTGELFF.

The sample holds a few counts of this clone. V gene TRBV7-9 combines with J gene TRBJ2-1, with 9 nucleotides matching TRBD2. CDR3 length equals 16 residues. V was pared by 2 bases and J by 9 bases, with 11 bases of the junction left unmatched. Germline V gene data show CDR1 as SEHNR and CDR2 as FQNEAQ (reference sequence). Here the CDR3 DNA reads TGTGCCAGCAGCTTACACGCGGGAGGGCCGGGAAGTGAGCAGTTCTTC. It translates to CASSLHAGGPGSEQFF.

The CDR3 reads CAWSVVSRSEQFF. In nucleotides, the CDR3 is TGTGCCTGGAGTGTTGTGTCCAGAAGTGAGCAGTTCTTC. The gene calls are TRBV30 and TRBJ2-1, with unresolved D. V dropped 0 bases and J dropped 9 bases, with 12 bases sitting between them. In germline, CDR1 is GTSNPN, CDR2 SVGIG (reference sequence). The CDR3 is 13 residues long.

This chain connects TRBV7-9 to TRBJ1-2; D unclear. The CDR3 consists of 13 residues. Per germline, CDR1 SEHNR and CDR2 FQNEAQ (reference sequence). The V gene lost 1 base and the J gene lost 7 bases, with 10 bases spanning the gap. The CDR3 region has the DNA TGTGCCAGCAGCTTAGGTGGAGCGGCTGGCTACACCTTC. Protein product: CASSLGGAAGYTF.

In nucleotides, the CDR3 is TGTGCCAGCAGCGTTGGACAAGGAGAGCAGTTCTTC. Amino acids: CASSVGQGEQFF. The chain uses TRBV9 and TRBJ2-1; the D gene is possibly TRBD1 (5 bases). Trimming removed 2 bases at V and 10 bases at J, with 10 bases between. Germline lookup yields CDR1 SGDLS and CDR2 YYNGEE. This CDR3 has 12 residues. The full variable domain, rest sourced from reference TRBV9 and TRBJ2-1, is DSGVTQTPKHLITATGQRVTLRCSPRSGDLSVYWYQQSLDQGLQFLIQYYNGEERAKGNILERFSAQQFPDLHSELNLSSLELGDSALYFCASSVGQGEQFFGPGTRLTVL.

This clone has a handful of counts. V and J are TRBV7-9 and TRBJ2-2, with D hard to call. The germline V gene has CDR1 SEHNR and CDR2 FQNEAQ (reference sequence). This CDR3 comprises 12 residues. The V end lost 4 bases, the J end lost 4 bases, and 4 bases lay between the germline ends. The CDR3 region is CASSSTTGELFF. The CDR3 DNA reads TGTGCCAGCAGCTCGACCACCGGGGAGCTGTTTTTT. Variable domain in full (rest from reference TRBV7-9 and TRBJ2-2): DTGVSQNPRHKITKRGQNVTFRCDPISEHNRLYWYRQTLGQGPEFLTYFQNEAQLEKSRLLSDRFSAERPKGSFSTLEIQRTEQGDSAMYLCASSSTTGELFFGEGSRLTVL.

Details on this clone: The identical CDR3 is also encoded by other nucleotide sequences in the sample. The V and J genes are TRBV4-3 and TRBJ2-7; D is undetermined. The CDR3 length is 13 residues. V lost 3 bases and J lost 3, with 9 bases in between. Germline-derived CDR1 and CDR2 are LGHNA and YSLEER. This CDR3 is CASSQGSGYEQYF. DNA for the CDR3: TGCGCCAGCAGCCAGGGTAGTGGCTACGAGCAGTACTTC.

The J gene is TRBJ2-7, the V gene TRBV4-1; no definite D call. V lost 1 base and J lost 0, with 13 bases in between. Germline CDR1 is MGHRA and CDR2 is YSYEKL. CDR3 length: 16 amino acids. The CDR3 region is CASSQGLRSSSYEQYF. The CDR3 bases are TGCGCCAGCAGCCAAGGTCTGCGCAGTTCCTCCTACGAGCAGTACTTC.

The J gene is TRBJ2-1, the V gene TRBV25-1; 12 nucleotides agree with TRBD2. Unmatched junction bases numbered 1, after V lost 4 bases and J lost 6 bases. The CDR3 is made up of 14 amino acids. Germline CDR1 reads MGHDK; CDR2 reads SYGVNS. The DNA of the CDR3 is TGTGCCAGCAGTGGGACTAGCGGGGCCAATGAGCAGTTCTTC. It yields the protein CASSGTSGANEQFF.

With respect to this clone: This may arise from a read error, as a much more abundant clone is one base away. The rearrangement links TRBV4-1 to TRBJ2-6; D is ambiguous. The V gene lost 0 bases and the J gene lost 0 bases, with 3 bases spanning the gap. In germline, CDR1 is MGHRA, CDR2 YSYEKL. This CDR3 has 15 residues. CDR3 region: CASSQEDSGANVLTF. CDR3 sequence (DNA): TGCGCCAGCAGCCAAGAGGACTCTGGGGCCAACGTCCTGACTTTC.

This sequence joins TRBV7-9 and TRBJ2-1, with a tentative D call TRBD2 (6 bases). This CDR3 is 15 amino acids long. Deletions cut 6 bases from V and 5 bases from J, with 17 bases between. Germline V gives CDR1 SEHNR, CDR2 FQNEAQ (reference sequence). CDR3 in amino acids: CASSRAGGADNEQFF. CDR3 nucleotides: TGTGCCAGCAGTCGGGCGGGCGGGGCCGACAATGAGCAGTTCTTC.

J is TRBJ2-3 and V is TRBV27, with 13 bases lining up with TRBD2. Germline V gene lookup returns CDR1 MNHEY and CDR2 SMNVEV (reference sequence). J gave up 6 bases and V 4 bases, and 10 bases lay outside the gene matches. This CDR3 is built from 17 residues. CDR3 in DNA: TGTGCCAGCAGTTCCTTACTAGCGGGAGGGCCGCGGGATACGCAGTATTTT. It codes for CASSSLLAGGPRDTQYF.

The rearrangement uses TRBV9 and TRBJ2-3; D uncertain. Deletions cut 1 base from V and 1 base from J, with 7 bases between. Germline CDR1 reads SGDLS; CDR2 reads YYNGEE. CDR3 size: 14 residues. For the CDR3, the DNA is TGTGCCAGCAGCGTACTAGGCGGCACAGATACGCAGTATTTT. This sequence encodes CASSVLGGTDTQYF. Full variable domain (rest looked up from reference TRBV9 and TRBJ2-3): DSGVTQTPKHLITATGQRVTLRCSPRSGDLSVYWYQQSLDQGLQFLIQYYNGEERAKGNILERFSAQQFPDLHSELNLSSLELGDSALYFCASSVLGGTDTQYFGPGTRLTVL.

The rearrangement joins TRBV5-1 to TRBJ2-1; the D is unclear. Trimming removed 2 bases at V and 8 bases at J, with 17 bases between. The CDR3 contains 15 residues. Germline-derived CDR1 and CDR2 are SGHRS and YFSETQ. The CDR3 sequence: CASSLERYLVDEQFF. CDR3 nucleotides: TGCGCCAGCAGCTTAGAGCGCTACCTAGTGGATGAGCAGTTCTTC.

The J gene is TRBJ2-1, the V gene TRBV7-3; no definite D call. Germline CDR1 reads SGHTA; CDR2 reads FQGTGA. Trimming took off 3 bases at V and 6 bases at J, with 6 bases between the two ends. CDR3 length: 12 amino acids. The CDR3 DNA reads TGTGCCAGCAGCTTGGACGGCAATGAGCAGTTCTTC. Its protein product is CASSLDGNEQFF.

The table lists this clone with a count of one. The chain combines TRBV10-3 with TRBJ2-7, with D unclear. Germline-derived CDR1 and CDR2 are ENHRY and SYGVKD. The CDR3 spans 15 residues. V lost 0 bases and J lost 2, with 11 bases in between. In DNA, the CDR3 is TGTGCCATCAGTGAGTCGCTGGGCAGAGCCTACGAGCAGTACTTC. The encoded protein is CAISESLGRAYEQYF.

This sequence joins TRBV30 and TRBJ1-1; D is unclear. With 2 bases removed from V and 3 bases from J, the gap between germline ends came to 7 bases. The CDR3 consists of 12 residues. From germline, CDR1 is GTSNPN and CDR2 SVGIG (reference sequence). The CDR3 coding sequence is TGTGCCTGGAGTAGTCGGTACACTGAAGCTTTCTTT. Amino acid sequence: CAWSSRYTEAFF. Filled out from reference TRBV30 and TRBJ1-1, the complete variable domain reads SQTIHQWPATLVQPVGSPLSLECTVEGTSNPNLYWYRQAAGRGLQLLFYSVGIGQISSEVPQNLSASRPQDRQFILSSKKLLLSDSGFYLCAWSSRYTEAFFGQGTRLTVV.

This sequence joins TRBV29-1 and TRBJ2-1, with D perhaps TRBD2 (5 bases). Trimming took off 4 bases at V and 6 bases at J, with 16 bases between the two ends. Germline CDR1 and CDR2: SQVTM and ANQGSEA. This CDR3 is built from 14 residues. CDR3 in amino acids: CSVAVIAFPNEQFF. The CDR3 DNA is TGCAGCGTTGCCGTAATAGCGTTCCCCAATGAGCAGTTCTTC.

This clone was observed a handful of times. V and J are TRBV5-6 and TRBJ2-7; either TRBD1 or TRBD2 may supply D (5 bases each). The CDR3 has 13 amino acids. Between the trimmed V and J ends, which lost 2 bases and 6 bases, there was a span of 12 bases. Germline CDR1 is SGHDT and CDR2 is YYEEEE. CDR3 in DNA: TGTGCCAGCAGCTTTGGGGGAACCGGCGAGCAGTACTTC. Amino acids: CASSFGGTGEQYF.

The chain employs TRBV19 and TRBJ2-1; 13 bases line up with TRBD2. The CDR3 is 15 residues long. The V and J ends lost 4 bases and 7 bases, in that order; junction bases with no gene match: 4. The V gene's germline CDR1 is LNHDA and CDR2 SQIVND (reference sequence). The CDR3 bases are TGTGCCAGTAGTACACTAGCGGGAGGGCTTAATGAGCAGTTCTTC. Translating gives CASSTLAGGLNEQFF. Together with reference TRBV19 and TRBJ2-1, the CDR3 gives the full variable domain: DGGITQSPKYLFRKEGQNVTLSCEQNLNHDAMYWYRQDPGQGLRLIYYSQIVNDFQKGDIAEGYSVSREKKESFPLTVTSAQKNPTAFYLCASSTLAGGLNEQFFGPGTRLTVL.